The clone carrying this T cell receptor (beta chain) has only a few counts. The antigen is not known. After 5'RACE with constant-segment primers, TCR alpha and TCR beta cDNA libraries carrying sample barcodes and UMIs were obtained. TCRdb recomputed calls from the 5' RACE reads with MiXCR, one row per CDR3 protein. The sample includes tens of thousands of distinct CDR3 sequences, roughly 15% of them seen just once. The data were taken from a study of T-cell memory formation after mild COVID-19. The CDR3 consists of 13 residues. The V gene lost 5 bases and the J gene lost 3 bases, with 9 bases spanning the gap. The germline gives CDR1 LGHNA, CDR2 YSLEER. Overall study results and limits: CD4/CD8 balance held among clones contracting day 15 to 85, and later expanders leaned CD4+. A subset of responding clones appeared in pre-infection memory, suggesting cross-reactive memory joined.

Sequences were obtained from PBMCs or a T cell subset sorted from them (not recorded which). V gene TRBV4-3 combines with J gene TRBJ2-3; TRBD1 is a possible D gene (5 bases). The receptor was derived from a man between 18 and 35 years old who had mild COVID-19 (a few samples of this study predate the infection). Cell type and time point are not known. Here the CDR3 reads CASSFRQTDTQYF. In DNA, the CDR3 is TGCGCCAGCAGCTTCCGACAGACAGATACGCAGTATTTT.